The 13 T cell receptor beta chains below come from one sample, sequenced in a study of Ad26.COV2.S vaccination and SARS-CoV-2 variants. The treatment is: 19 received Ad26.COV2.S at low or high dose, single or two shots; 5 received placebo; per-sample allocation not given. Sampling happened 63 days after the first vaccine or placebo injection. This table comes from immunoSEQ multiplex PCR, and its TCRdb copy is limited to in-frame clones, with some not included. The sample lists over 400,000 clones; 75% to 90% were seen once. The specimen comprised peripheral blood, sampled in a trial of Ad26.COV2.S vaccine versus placebo. The receptors were sampled from a person aged 18-65 years who received the Ad26.COV2.S COVID-19 vaccine or a placebo.

The chain uses TRBV3-1 (or the pseudogene TRBV3-2) and TRBJ2-3; possibly TRBD1 for D (6 bases). The V end was cut by 3 bases, the J end by 2 bases, with 21 bases between. Germline V gene lookup returns CDR1 LGHDT and CDR2 YNNKEL (reference sequence). The CDR3 totals 18 residues. CDR3 residues: CASSQVNRAFGTTDTQYF. For the CDR3, the DNA is TGTGCCAGCAGCCAGGTTAACAGGGCGTTTGGAACCACAGATACGCAGTATTTT.

This clone was detected only once. In the same sample, other DNA sequences code for this CDR3. V and J are TRBV10-3 and TRBJ1-5; D is ambiguous. The CDR3 totals 16 residues. V lost 0 bases and J lost 0, with 9 bases in between. Germline CDR1 is ENHRY and CDR2 is SYGVKD. CDR3 sequence reads: CAISESSSTSNQPQHF. The CDR3 region has the DNA TGTGCCATCAGTGAGTCATCGAGCACTAGCAATCAGCCCCAGCATTTT.

J is TRBJ1-6 and V is TRBV7-8; D unclear. The CDR3 covers 15 residues. V was clipped by 5 bases and J by 3 bases, with 11 bases between them. CDR1 is SGHVS and CDR2 is FQNEAQ in the germline V gene. CDR3 sequence: CASSVQTFYNSPLHF. CDR3 in DNA: TGTGCCAGCAGCGTGCAGACCTTCTATAATTCACCCCTCCACTTT.

This clone was counted once. The rearrangement joins TRBV5-1 to TRBJ2-2, with D perhaps being TRBD1 or TRBD2 (5 bases each). The CDR3 length is 15 residues. V dropped 0 bases and J dropped 4 bases, with 10 bases sitting between them. Germline-derived CDR1 and CDR2 are SGHRS and YFSETQ. The CDR3 is CASSLDGARTGELFF. CDR3 in DNA: TGCGCCAGCAGCTTGGACGGGGCGCGCACCGGGGAGCTGTTTTTT.

This chain uses TRBV19 with TRBJ1-2, with D possibly TRBD1 on 6 matching bases. CDR1 is LNHDA, CDR2 SQIVND, per germline (reference sequence). Trimming left V 2 bases short and J 4 bases short, with 11 bases between. This CDR3 spans 14 amino acids. This CDR3 reads CASSIRQGTYGYTF. In DNA, the CDR3 is TGTGCCAGTAGTATAAGGCAGGGGACCTATGGCTACACCTTC.

The J gene is TRBJ2-1, the V gene TRBV4-1, with D tentatively TRBD1 or TRBD2 (5 bases each). The CDR3 runs 14 residues. Germline CDR1 MGHRA, CDR2 YSYEKL. Deletions cut 4 bases from V and 8 bases from J, with 15 bases between. CDR3 sequence (DNA): TGCGCCAGCAGCCCACTATTGGGGCGGGATGAGCAGTTCTTC. Protein sequence: CASSPLLGRDEQFF.

The chain is built from TRBV3-1 (or the pseudogene TRBV3-2) and TRBJ2-1, with 13 bases fitting TRBD2. Unmatched junction bases numbered 14, after V lost 3 bases and J lost 0 bases. Looked up from germline, CDR1 is LGHDT and CDR2 is YNNKEL (reference sequence). The CDR3 extends over 21 amino acids. The CDR3 protein is CASSHPGTSGMARRSYNEQFF. CDR3 sequence (DNA): TGTGCCAGCAGCCACCCGGGGACTAGCGGGATGGCCCGACGCTCCTACAATGAGCAGTTCTTC.

This chain joins TRBV5-1 and TRBJ2-3; the D is unclear. Deletions cut 9 bases from V and 0 bases from J, with 14 bases between. This CDR3 comprises 14 residues. Germline-derived CDR1 and CDR2 are SGHRS and YFSETQ. The CDR3 DNA follows: TGCGCCACCTCATGGGCCTCTAGCACAGATACGCAGTATTTT. This gives the protein CATSWASSTDTQYF.

V gene TRBV19 combines with J gene TRBJ1-2, with D tentatively TRBD1 (5 bases). This CDR3 has 14 residues. Looked up from germline, CDR1 is LNHDA and CDR2 is SQIVND (reference sequence). V lost 10 bases, J lost 2 bases, and 17 bases lay in between. CDR3 protein: CATRRGGGNYGYTF. CDR3 nucleotides: TGTGCCACTAGGCGGGGCGGCGGGAACTATGGCTACACCTTC.

This chain joins TRBV6-2 or TRBV6-3 and TRBJ1-1, with unresolved D. The germline CDR1 and CDR2 sequences are MNHEY and SVGEGT. CDR3 length equals 12 residues. Between the trimmed V and J ends, which lost 2 bases and 5 bases, there was a span of 6 bases. The CDR3 region is CASSYPTTEAFF. CDR3 sequence (DNA): TGTGCCAGCAGTTACCCGACGACTGAAGCTTTCTTT.

This clone was observed a single time. The chain uses TRBV5-5 and TRBJ2-7, with TRBD1 as a possible D gene (6 bases). This CDR3 contains 14 residues. Germline V gene lookup returns CDR1 SGHKS and CDR2 YYEKEE (reference sequence). The ends were cut back, 4 bases at V and 0 bases at J, with 11 bases in the middle. CDR3 bases: TGTGCCAGCAGCCGGGACACTTTCTCCTACGAGCAGTACTTC. Protein sequence: CASSRDTFSYEQYF. The entire variable domain, with the rest obtained from reference TRBV5-5 and TRBJ2-7, is as follows: DAGVTQSPTHLIKTRGQQVTLRCSPISGHKSVSWYQQVLGQGPQFIFQYYEKEERGRGNFPDRFSARQFPNYSSELNVNALLLGDSALYLCASSRDTFSYEQYFGPGTRLTVT.

J is TRBJ1-4 and V is TRBV20-1; no reliable D call. The CDR3 runs 14 residues. Germline CDR1 is DFQATT and CDR2 is SNEGSKA (reference sequence). The germline V and J ends were trimmed by 3 bases and 7 bases, with 15 bases remaining between them. The DNA of the CDR3 is TGCAGTGCTAGTTGGCAGTTACTAAGTGAAAAACTGTTTTTT. Its protein is CSASWQLLSEKLFF.

The V and J genes are TRBV5-8 and TRBJ1-1, with D maybe TRBD1 (5 bases). Per germline, CDR1 SGHTS and CDR2 YDEGEE. The CDR3 runs 16 residues. V was trimmed by 7 bases and J by 5 bases, leaving 24 bases between them. The CDR3 bases are TGTGCCAGCCCTACCGGGGAAGGGACGGGTGGGACTGAAGCTTTCTTT. This sequence encodes CASPTGEGTGGTEAFF.